This TCR beta chain was sequenced in a study of cytomegalovirus exposure and HLA in healthy donors. Points from the study as a whole: Subsequent analysis showed first-cohort TCR clusters tending to co-occur in around 110 validation repertoires.

Comments on this clone: Its antigen is unknown.

Sequencing was performed with immunoSEQ multiplex PCR; in TCRdb, only in-frame clones are kept and a portion is missing. The table includes fewer than 400,000 clones, approximately 85% detected once. The CDR3 totals 16 residues. V lost 2 bases and J lost 0; bases outside the gene matches: 6. Germline V gene data show CDR1 as MNHEY and CDR2 as SVGAGI. The sequence derives from a man in his thirties or forties in good health and CMV-seronegative. The gene calls are TRBV6-5 and TRBJ1-1; 7 bases align to TRBD1. Sequencing was done on a sample of PBMCs. The CDR3 bases are TGTGCCAGCAGTTACGCCCGGGACAGTTTGAACACTGAAGCTTTCTTT. This gives the protein CASSYARDSLNTEAFF.